This T cell receptor beta chain appears in the sequencing data of a study of Ad26.COV2.S vaccination and SARS-CoV-2 variants. The study, taken as a whole, reports: Substantial breadth was reportedly displayed by spike-specific CD8+ and CD4+ T cell responses after vaccination. Breadth and depth estimates from TCRs may understate total T cell responses.

As regards this clone: The antigen remains unidentified.

Assay: immunoSEQ multiplex PCR; the TCRdb copy retains only in-frame clones and omits some. This sample yields around 370,000 clones, of which under 95% are seen a single time; about 3.9% belongs to the top ten. The CDR3 has 13 residues. Germline CDR1 DFQATT, CDR2 SNEGSKA (reference sequence). Trimming took off 3 bases at V and 3 bases at J, with 10 bases between the two ends. The origin of this receptor is a human donor who had recovered from COVID-19. The chain couples TRBV20-1 to TRBJ2-3; D gene unclear. Source: peripheral blood, taken after recovery from COVID-19. The CDR3 DNA reads as TGCAGTGCTAGTAGCCGTTTTACAGATACGCAGTATTTT. Translated: CSASSRFTDTQYF.